This TCR beta chain was captured by sequencing in a study of cytomegalovirus exposure and HLA in healthy donors. The primer mix had 60 Vbeta and 13 Jbeta primers. This table comes from immunoSEQ multiplex PCR, and its TCRdb copy is limited to in-frame clones, with some not included. Of roughly 140,000 clones in the sample, around 85% were seen once. Germline CDR1 reads SGHKS; CDR2 reads YYEKEE (reference sequence). The CDR3 runs to 16 residues. Trimming removed 4 bases from V and 4 bases from J; junction bases left unmatched: 10. The receptor was isolated from a female donor in good health and CMV-seronegative. Sequences were obtained from PBMCs. J is TRBJ1-5 and V is TRBV5-5; 8 nucleotides line up with TRBD1. Written as DNA, the CDR3 is TGTGCCAGCAGCCACACAGGGGGAGAAAGGAATCAGCCCCAGCATTTT. Protein sequence: CASSHTGGERNQPQHF.